This paragraph covers one TCR beta chain sequence. No antigen is known for it. This CDR3 spans 13 amino acids. The germline gives CDR1 SQVTM, CDR2 ANQGSEA. Deletions cut 8 bases from V and 0 bases from J, with 12 bases between. They isolated at least 7 million PBMCs from each sample. The sample originates from a study of blood T cells in healthy people across ages. A second PCR, run for roughly 7 to 11 cycles, used a sample-barcoded 5' primer plus a J-beta primer mix. TCRdb reprocessed the 5' RACE reads with MiXCR, giving one entry per CDR3 protein. The table lists around 2 million distinct CDR3 sequences, roughly 43% of them singletons. Overall study results and limits: It was held that the diversity estimates obtained from one million T cells were underestimates.

The receptor's source is a human donor in good health. The specimen sequenced was blood. This chain uses TRBV29-1 with TRBJ2-3; D is perhaps TRBD1 (5 bases). The DNA for the CDR3 is TGCAGCACCAGGGAATCGAGCACAGATACGCAGTATTTT. Amino acids: CSTRESSTDTQYF.